Reported below is one TCR beta chain. Its antigen is unknown. This CDR3 has 12 residues. CDR1 is LGHDT, CDR2 YNNKEL, per germline (reference sequence). With V trimmed by 4 bases and J by 5 bases, 2 bases remained unmatched. The sample is drawn from a study of human T cells and chemical hapten exposure. Whole-study results and caveats: Alopecia in the donors means their immune response may deviate from healthy people's. TCRs exceeding 1 in 1000 frequency stayed unchanged with DPC sensitization.

A single record per CDR3 protein comes from TCRdb applying MiXCR to the RACE reads. The sample has roughly 110,000 distinct CDR3 sequences; approximately 12% are singletons. The time point: pre-sensitization, week 0. Documented treatment: therapeutic diphenylcyclopropenone sensitization with weekly scalp DPC. Only after blood had been drawn was each patch test applied. Sample donors consisted of patients with alopecia, aged 18 to 70 years, who were suitable for DPC. This specimen consisted of whole blood, obtained in connection with sensitization to the hapten diphenylcyclopropenone (DPC). The chain couples TRBV3-1 to TRBJ2-7; TRBD2 matches 7 bases. This clonotype originated in a woman between 45 and 65 years old with alopecia areata. Some clones in this sample may be carry-over from other donors' samples. The CDR3 protein is CASSRGGNEQYF. CDR3 in DNA: TGTGCCAGCAGCCGCGGGGGAAACGAGCAGTACTTC.